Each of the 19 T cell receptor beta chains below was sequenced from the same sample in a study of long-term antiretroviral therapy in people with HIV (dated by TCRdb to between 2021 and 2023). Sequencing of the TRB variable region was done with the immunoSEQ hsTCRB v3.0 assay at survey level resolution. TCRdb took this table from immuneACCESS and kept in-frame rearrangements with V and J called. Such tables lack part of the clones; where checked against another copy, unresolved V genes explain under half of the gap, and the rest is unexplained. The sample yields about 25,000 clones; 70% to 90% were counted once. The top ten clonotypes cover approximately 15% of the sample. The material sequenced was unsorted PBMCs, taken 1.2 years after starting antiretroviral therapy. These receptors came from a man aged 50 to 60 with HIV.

CDR3 loop: CASKVGGETQYF. The CDR3 DNA sequence: TGTGCCAGCAAAGTGGGGGGGGAGACCCAGTACTTC. The J gene is TRBJ2-5, the V gene TRBV2, with 7 bases identical to TRBD2. CDR3 length: 12 residues. Unmatched junction bases numbered 4, after V lost 7 bases and J lost 5 bases. CDR1 is SNHLY and CDR2 is FYNNEI in the germline V gene.

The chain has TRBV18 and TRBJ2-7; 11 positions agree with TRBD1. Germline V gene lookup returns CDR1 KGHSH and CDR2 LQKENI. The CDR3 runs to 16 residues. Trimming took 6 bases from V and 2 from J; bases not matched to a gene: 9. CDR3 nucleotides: TGTGCCAGCTCCCCCGGACAGGGGGCGTTAACCTACGAGCAGTACTTC. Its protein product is CASSPGQGALTYEQYF.

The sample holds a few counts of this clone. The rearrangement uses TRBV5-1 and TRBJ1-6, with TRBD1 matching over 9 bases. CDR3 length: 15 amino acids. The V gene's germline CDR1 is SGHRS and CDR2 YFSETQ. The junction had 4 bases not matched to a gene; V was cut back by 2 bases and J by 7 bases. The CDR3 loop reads CASSFRTGANSPLHF. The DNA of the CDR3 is TGCGCCAGCAGCTTCCGGACAGGGGCGAATTCACCCCTCCACTTT.

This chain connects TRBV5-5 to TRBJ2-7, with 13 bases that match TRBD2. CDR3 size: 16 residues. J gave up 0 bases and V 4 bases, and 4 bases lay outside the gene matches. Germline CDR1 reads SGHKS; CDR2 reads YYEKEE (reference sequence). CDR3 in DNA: TGTGCCAGCAGCGTGGGACTAGCGGGGCCCTCCTACGAGCAGTACTTC. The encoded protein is CASSVGLAGPSYEQYF.

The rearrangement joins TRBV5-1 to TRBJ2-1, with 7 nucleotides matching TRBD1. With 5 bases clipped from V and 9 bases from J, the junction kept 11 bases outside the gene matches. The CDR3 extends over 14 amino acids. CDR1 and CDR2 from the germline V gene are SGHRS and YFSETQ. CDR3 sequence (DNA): TGCGCCAGCAGTCTCGAACAGGGGCTTGGTGAGCAGTTCTTC. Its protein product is CASSLEQGLGEQFF.

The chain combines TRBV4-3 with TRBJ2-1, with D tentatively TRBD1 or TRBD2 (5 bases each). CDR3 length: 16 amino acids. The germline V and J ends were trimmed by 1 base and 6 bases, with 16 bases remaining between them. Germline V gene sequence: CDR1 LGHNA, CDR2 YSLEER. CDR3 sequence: CASSQVYRGVVNEQFF. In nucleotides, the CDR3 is TGCGCCAGCAGCCAAGTATACAGAGGGGTCGTCAATGAGCAGTTCTTC.

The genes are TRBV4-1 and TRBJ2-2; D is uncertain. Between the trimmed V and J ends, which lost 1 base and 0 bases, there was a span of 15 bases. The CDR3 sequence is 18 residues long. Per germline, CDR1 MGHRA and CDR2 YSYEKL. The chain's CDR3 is CASSQGLLRRSNTGELFF. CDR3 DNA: TGCGCCAGCAGCCAAGGACTGCTAAGGCGCTCGAACACCGGGGAGCTGTTTTTT.

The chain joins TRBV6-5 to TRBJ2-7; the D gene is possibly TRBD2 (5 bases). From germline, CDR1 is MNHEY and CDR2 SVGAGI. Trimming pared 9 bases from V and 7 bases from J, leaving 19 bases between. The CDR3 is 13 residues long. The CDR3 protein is CASQAGLYVEQYF. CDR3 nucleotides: TGTGCCAGTCAGGCGGGCCTCTACGTAGAGCAGTACTTC.

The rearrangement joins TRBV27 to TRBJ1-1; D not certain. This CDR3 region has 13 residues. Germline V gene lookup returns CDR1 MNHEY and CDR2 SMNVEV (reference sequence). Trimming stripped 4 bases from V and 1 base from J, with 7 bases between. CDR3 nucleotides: TGTGCCAGCAGTTACGGTTCGAACACTGAAGCTTTCTTT. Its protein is CASSYGSNTEAFF.

As DNA, the CDR3 is TGTGCCAGCAGCTTAGTAAGGGACCCGAGGCAGTACTTC. Translation gives CASSLVRDPRQYF. This chain links TRBV7-2 with TRBJ2-7, with D perhaps TRBD1 or TRBD2 (5 bases each). The ends were cut back, 1 base at V and 9 bases at J, with 13 bases in the middle. The CDR3 covers 13 residues. The germline gives CDR1 SGHTA, CDR2 FQGNSA.

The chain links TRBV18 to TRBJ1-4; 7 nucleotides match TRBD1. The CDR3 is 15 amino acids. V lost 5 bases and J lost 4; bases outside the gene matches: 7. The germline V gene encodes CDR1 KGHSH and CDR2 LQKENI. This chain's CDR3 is CASSAGTANNEKLFF. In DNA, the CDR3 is TGTGCCAGCTCAGCGGGGACAGCTAATAATGAAAAACTGTTTTTT.

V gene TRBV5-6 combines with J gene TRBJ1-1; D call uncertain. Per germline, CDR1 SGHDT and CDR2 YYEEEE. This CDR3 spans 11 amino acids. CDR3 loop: CASRKNTEAFF. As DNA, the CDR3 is TGTGCTAGCCGAAAGAACACTGAAGCTTTCTTT.

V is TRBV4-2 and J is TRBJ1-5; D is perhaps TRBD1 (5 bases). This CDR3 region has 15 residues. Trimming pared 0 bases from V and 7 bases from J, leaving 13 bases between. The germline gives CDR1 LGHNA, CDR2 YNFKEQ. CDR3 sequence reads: CASSQDFGTGQPQHF. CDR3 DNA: TGTGCCAGCAGCCAAGATTTCGGGACGGGGCAGCCCCAGCATTTT.

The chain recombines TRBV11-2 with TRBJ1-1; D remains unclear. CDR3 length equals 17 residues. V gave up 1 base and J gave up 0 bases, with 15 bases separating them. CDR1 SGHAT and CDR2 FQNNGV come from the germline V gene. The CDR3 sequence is CASSLGEVVHMNTEAFF. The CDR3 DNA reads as TGTGCCAGCAGCTTAGGGGAGGTGGTTCACATGAACACTGAAGCTTTCTTT. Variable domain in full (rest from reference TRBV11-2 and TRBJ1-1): EAGVAQSPRYKIIEKRQSVAFWCNPISGHATLYWYQQILGQGPKLLIQFQNNGVVDDSQLPKDRFSAERLKGVDSTLKIQPAKLEDSAVYLCASSLGEVVHMNTEAFFGQGTRLTVV.

Here the CDR3 reads CSAVWGNTQYF. The CDR3 DNA reads as TGCAGTGCGGTATGGGGGAATACGCAGTATTTT. This chain connects TRBV20-1 to TRBJ2-3; D may correspond to TRBD1 or TRBD2 (5 bases each). The germline gives CDR1 DFQATT, CDR2 SNEGSKA (reference sequence). V shed 6 bases and J shed 7 bases, with 11 bases lying between them. The CDR3 covers 11 residues.

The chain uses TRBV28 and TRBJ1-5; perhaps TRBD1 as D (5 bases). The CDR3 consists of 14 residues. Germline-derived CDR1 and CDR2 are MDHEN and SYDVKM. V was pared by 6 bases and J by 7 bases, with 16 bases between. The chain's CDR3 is CASSFTGVNQPQHF. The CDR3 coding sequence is TGTGCCAGCAGCTTCACGGGGGTAAACCAGCCCCAGCATTTT.

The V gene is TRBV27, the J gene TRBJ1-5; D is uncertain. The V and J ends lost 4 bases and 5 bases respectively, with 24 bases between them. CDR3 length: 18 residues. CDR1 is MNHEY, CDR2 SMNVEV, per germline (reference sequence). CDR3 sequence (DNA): TGTGCCAGCAGTTCGCTTACAACTTTCGGGCTTTGGGATCAGCCCCAGCATTTT. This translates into CASSSLTTFGLWDQPQHF.

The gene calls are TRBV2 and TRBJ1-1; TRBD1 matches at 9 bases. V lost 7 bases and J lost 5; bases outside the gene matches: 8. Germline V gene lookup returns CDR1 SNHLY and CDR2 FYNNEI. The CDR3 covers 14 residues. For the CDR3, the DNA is TGTGCCAGCACCCCCCAGGACAGGGGAACTGAAGCTTTCTTT. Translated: CASTPQDRGTEAFF.

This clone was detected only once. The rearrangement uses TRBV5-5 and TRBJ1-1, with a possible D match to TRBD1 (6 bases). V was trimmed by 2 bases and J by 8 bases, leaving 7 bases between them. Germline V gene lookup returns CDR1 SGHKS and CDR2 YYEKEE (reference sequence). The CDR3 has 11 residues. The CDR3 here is CASSLQGEAFF. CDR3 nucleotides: TGTGCCAGCAGCTTACAGGGAGAAGCTTTCTTT.